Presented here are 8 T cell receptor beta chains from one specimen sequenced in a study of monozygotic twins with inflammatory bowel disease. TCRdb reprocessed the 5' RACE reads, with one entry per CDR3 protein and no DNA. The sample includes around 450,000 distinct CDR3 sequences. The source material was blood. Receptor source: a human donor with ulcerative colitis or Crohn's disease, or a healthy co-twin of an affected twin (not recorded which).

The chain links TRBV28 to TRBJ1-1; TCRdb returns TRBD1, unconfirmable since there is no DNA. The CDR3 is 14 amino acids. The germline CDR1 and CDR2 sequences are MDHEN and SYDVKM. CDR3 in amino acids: CASIPGGSNTEAFF.

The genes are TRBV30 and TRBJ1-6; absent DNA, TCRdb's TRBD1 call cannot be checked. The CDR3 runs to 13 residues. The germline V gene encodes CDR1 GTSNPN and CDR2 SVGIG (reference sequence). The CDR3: CAWTVQGASPLHF.

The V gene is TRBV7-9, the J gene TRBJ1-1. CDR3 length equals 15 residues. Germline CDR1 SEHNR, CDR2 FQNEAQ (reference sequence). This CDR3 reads CASSLAVGEITEAFF.

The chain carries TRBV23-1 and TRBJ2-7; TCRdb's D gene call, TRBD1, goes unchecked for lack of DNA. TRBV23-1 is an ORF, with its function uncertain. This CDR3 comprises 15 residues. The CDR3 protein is CVRKGPGRPGYEQYF.

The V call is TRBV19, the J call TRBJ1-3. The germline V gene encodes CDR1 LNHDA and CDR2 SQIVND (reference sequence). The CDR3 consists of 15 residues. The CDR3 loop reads CASSISIGMFGTIYF. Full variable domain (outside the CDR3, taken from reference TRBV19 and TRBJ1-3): DGGITQSPKYLFRKEGQNVTLSCEQNLNHDAMYWYRQDPGQGLRLIYYSQIVNDFQKGDIAEGYSVSREKKESFPLTVTSAQKNPTAFYLCASSISIGMFGTIYFGEGSWLTVV.

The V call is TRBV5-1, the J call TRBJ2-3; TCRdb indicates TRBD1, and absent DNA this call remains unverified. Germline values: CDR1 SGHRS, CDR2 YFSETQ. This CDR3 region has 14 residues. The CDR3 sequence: CASSLGGGSDTQYF.

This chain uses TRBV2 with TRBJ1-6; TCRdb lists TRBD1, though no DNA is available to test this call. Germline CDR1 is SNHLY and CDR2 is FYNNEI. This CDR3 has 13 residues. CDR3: CASEWDRPATLHF.

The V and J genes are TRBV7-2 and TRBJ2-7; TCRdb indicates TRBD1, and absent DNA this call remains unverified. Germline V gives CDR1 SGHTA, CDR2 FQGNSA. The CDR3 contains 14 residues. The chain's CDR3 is CASSLLDKSYEQYF.